A single sample gave rise to the 10 T cell receptor beta chains below, sequenced in a study of beta chain features in type 1 diabetes. The entirety of the isolated RNA underwent reverse transcription, so expressed TCRB transcripts were sequenced. TCRdb keeps only in-frame clones here, not all; method: immunoSEQ multiplex PCR. Of some 280,000 clones in the sample, 14% were seen once. Their recognized antigens are unknown. Findings of the study overall: There was a moderate but significant shortening of TCRB CDR3s in all four CD4+ subsets of Type 1 diabetes patients.

Sequences were obtained from naive CD4+ T cells from blood. The origin of the receptors is a man younger than 45 with type 1 diabetes.

The V call is TRBV7-2, the J call TRBJ2-5; 11 bases line up with TRBD2. The CDR3 extends over 16 amino acids. Germline assignment: CDR1 SGHTA and CDR2 FQGNSA. Trimming cost V 6 bases and J 2 bases; bases outside gene matches: 8. This CDR3 reads CASRARLAGSQETQYF. The CDR3 coding sequence is TGTGCCAGCAGGGCCAGACTAGCGGGATCGCAAGAGACCCAGTACTTC.

J is TRBJ2-1 and V is TRBV2; maybe TRBD1 (5 bases). V shed 6 bases and J shed 4 bases, with 7 bases lying between them. Germline CDR1 reads SNHLY; CDR2 reads FYNNEI. The CDR3 has 12 residues. CDR3 in amino acids: CASRTEYNEQFF. CDR3 coding DNA: TGTGCCAGCAGGACAGAATACAATGAGCAGTTCTTC.

This clone was seen a handful of times. The rearrangement uses TRBV29-1 and TRBJ2-5; possibly TRBD1 for D (5 bases). The CDR3 runs to 12 residues. With 7 bases removed from V and 0 bases from J, the gap between germline ends came to 9 bases. Germline-derived CDR1 and CDR2 are SQVTM and ANQGSEA. The CDR3 coding sequence is TGCAGCGGCAGGGTGTACCAAGAGACCCAGTACTTC. Its protein is CSGRVYQETQYF.

This sequence joins TRBV6-1 and TRBJ2-7, with D tentatively TRBD1 (6 bases). Germline V gene data show CDR1 as MNHNS and CDR2 as SASEGT. This CDR3 contains 14 residues. V lost 0 bases, J lost 3 bases, and 9 bases lay in between. The CDR3 DNA reads TGTGCCAGCAGTGAAGCTCAGGGGCACTACGAGCAGTACTTC. Protein: CASSEAQGHYEQYF.

This clone has just a few counts. The chain carries TRBV6-5 and TRBJ2-1; TRBD2 agrees at 8 bases. The germline V gene encodes CDR1 MNHEY and CDR2 SVGAGI. The CDR3 totals 13 residues. Losses at the gene ends were 3 bases for V and 9 bases for J; bases not matched to a gene: 4. DNA for the CDR3: TGTGCCAGCAGTTATTCCCTAGCGGGTGAGCAGTTCTTC. Its translation: CASSYSLAGEQFF.

The gene calls are TRBV19 and TRBJ2-1; 10 nucleotides line up with TRBD2. V lost 5 bases and J lost 10; bases outside the gene matches: 14. The length of the CDR3 is 16 residues. Germline-derived CDR1 and CDR2 are LNHDA and SQIVND (reference sequence). Here the CDR3 DNA reads TGTGCCAGTAGTGGCTTAGCGGGAGGTATCTCGACGGAGCAGTTCTTC. Its translation: CASSGLAGGISTEQFF. Drawing the rest from reference TRBV19 and TRBJ2-1, the complete variable domain is DGGITQSPKYLFRKEGQNVTLSCEQNLNHDAMYWYRQDPGQGLRLIYYSQIVNDFQKGDIAEGYSVSREKKESFPLTVTSAQKNPTAFYLCASSGLAGGISTEQFFGPGTRLTVL.

This clone occurred once. The genes are TRBV9 and TRBJ1-2; 7 bases fit TRBD1. The CDR3 consists of 15 residues. Germline lookup yields CDR1 SGDLS and CDR2 YYNGEE. Losses at the gene ends were 4 bases for V and 0 bases for J; bases not matched to a gene: 6. The CDR3 protein is CASSTNRGPNYGYTF. In nucleotides, the CDR3 is TGTGCCAGCAGCACTAACAGGGGCCCTAACTATGGCTACACCTTC.

This clone was seen a few times. This chain links TRBV4-3 with TRBJ2-2, with 8 nucleotides matching TRBD1. This CDR3 region has 13 residues. J was trimmed by 7 bases and V by 7 bases; bases with no gene match: 5. Germline CDR1 and CDR2: LGHNA and YSLEER. In nucleotides, the CDR3 is TGCGCCAGCACGCAGGGGGCTTACGGGGAGCTGTTTTTT. As protein: CASTQGAYGELFF.

The chain is built from TRBV29-1 and TRBJ1-1; weak D call: TRBD1 (6 bases). V lost 8 bases to trimming and J lost 0 bases, with 19 bases between them. The CDR3 is 15 amino acids. Per the germline V gene, CDR1 is SQVTM and CDR2 is ANQGSEA. This CDR3 reads CSSGRTVEMNTEAFF. The CDR3 bases are TGCAGCTCTGGTAGGACAGTAGAAATGAACACTGAAGCTTTCTTT.

The chain uses TRBV7-2 and TRBJ2-3, with TRBD2 matching 8 bases. CDR1 SGHTA and CDR2 FQGNSA come from the germline V gene. After removal of 8 bases from V and 0 bases from J, the junction contained 16 bases not matched to a gene. CDR3 size: 18 residues. This CDR3 is CASSLVASGSFSTDTQYF. The DNA for the CDR3 is TGTGCCAGCTCCTTAGTGGCTAGCGGGTCGTTTAGCACAGATACGCAGTATTTT. The variable domain in full, completed from reference TRBV7-2 and TRBJ2-3, reads GAGVSQSPSNKVTEKGKDVELRCDPISGHTALYWYRQSLGQGLEFLIYFQGNSAPDKSGLPSDRFSAERTGGSVSTLTIQRTQQEDSAVYLCASSLVASGSFSTDTQYFGPGTRLTVL.